This T cell receptor (beta chain) derives from a study of cytomegalovirus exposure and HLA in healthy donors. This clone was recorded a few times. The antigen remains unidentified. Study observations and caveats: Upon later analysis, HLA-associated TCR beta chains proved more clonally expanded than other, equally common chains. For presence/absence analyses, sequencing depth was assumed to be roughly uniform across donors.

The primer mix had 60 Vbeta and 13 Jbeta primers. Clones were sequenced by immunoSEQ multiplex PCR, and TCRdb holds only the in-frame ones, with some missing. The profile shows 100,000 to 150,000 clones, about two thirds of them singletons. The origin of this receptor is a man between 60 and 70 years old in good health and CMV-seropositive. Sequenced input: PBMCs.

The CDR3 nucleotides are TGTGCCAGCAGTTCCCCGGGTGATTTCGGAGAGACCCAGTACTTC. This translates into CASSSPGDFGETQYF. V is TRBV28 and J is TRBJ2-5, with D hard to call. Germline values: CDR1 MDHEN, CDR2 SYDVKM. V lost 4 bases and J 4 bases, leaving 16 bases between the germline ends. The CDR3 spans 15 residues.